This entry describes one T cell receptor beta chain. The target antigen is unknown. With 60 Vbeta and 13 Jbeta primers, the PCR was carried out. Generated by immunoSEQ multiplex PCR, the TCRdb table keeps only in-frame clones and is missing some. The sample lists under 150,000 clones, about 70% occurring once. The source of the sample is a study of cytomegalovirus exposure and HLA in healthy donors. Study findings and constraints: Roughly even sequencing depth across donors was the assumption behind the presence/absence analyses. Later work found that TCR association rates differed between HLA loci; DRB1 had the most and HLA-C the fewest. TCR beta V segments were, for the most part, productive about 87% or about 30% of the time in an earlier analysis. In a later analysis, at a false discovery rate of 0.05, approximately 16,000 TCR beta sequences were associated with HLA alleles.

The CDR3 consists of 14 residues. Germline V CDR1 and CDR2: SGHRS, YFSETQ. V dropped 0 bases and J dropped 4; count of bases not matched to a gene: 1. Sequenced sample: PBMCs. The source of this sequence is a woman in her thirties or forties in good health and CMV-seronegative. This rearrangement joins TRBV5-1 to TRBJ2-5; 9 bases map to TRBD1. The CDR3 nucleotides are TGCGCCAGCAGCTTGGGGGGACAGGGAGAGACCCAGTACTTC. It codes for CASSLGGQGETQYF.